This T cell receptor (beta chain) stems from a study of blood T cell repertoires in COVID-19. Study-level information: Samples came from the United States, Italy and Spain, spanning acute and convalescent COVID-19. In each case, the material was cDNA or gDNA derived from T cells, B-cell-depleted T cells, or PBMCs.

Original data processing: Reference gene primer amplification in the assay estimated nucleated cell counts. Sequenced by immunoSEQ multiplex PCR; TCRdb stores in-frame clones only, minus some. V and J calls and clone size come straight from that table; D and trimming were deduced from the DNA. The table records more than 95,000 clones, around 76% of them present only once. This CDR3 spans 16 amino acids. V lost 0 bases, J lost 7 bases, and 6 bases stayed unmatched. From germline, CDR1 is MNHEY and CDR2 SVGAGI. The sample consisted of peripheral blood. This TCR was recovered from a woman aged 70-85 years with acute or convalescent COVID-19. The chain employs TRBV6-5 and TRBJ1-6, with TRBD1 matching over 7 bases. In DNA, the CDR3 is TGTGCCAGCAGTTACTCACGACAGGGCAAGAATTCACCCCTCCACTTT. Amino acids: CASSYSRQGKNSPLHF.